This T cell receptor beta chain was documented in a study of CD8+CD57+ T cells in acquired aplastic anemia. Overall study: Among healthy donors, CD4+ cells averaged around 10 million reads. Study conclusions and caveats: The same twenty-nine CD8+ CDR3 sequences occurred in patients and in controls.

CDR3 size: 16 residues. CDR1 is MNHNS and CDR2 is SASEGT in the germline V gene. Genomic DNA, serving as template, underwent TCR beta VDJ and CDR3 profiling. TCRdb used MiXCR to reprocess the reads, holding one entry per CDR3 protein. This table holds some 220,000 distinct CDR3 sequences, roughly 33% found once. To note about this clonotype: Its antigen is not known. A much larger clonotype is one base distant, so this may be a read error.

This clonotype was obtained from a human donor in good health, serving as a control. The chain couples TRBV6-1 to TRBJ2-3, with TRBD2 matching 9 bases. What was sequenced was sorted CD4+, CD8+, or CD8+CD57+ T cells (not recorded which) from PBMCs. CDR3 residues: CAGSEARLAGTDTQYF. The CDR3 DNA reads as TGTGCCGGCAGTGAAGCGAGACTAGCGGGCACAGATACGCAGTATTTT.